The TCR beta chain under discussion was sequenced for a study of shared clonotypes between healthy human individuals. Study-level findings and limits: Generation probabilities were higher for clonotypes shared across all four sorted-subset donors than for unshared ones.

Here immunoSEQ multiplex PCR was the method, and the copy in TCRdb shows in-frame clones only, minus some. The sample lists millions of clones, around 94% occurring once. As to this clone: The antigen is not known.

V dropped 5 bases and J dropped 0 bases, with 16 bases sitting between them. CDR1 MDHEN and CDR2 SYDVKM come from the germline V gene. This CDR3 has 16 amino acids. The rearrangement uses TRBV28 and TRBJ1-1; no clear D gene. The TCR originated in a man aged 18 to 30 in good health. The sequencing input was naive CD4+ T cells sorted from blood. As to subset: CD45RA+ positively selected. The CDR3 loop is CASSRRQGLLNTEAFF. CDR3 bases: TGTGCCAGCAGTCGTCGACAAGGGTTATTGAACACTGAAGCTTTCTTT.